These T cell receptor beta chains were read from a single sample in a study of T cell changes during pregnancy in multiple sclerosis. Assay: immunoSEQ multiplex PCR; the TCRdb copy retains only in-frame clones and omits some. This repertoire shows more than 40,000 clones, almost 90% found once; its top ten account for over 1.2%. This material consisted of peripheral blood, taken in the first trimester of pregnancy. Receptor source: a female donor in good health, enrolled as a control in a pregnancy study. The CDR3 runs from the conserved cysteine through the conserved F or W. Fields, in order: V gene, CDR3 length, J gene, clone size, D gene, CDR3 DNA, CDR3 protein. A D gene is named only where the DNA matches it firmly. Not every row has a clone size; where given, it reads once, few, many or a size class.

TRBV27,15,TRBJ1-5,-,-,TGTGCCAGCAGTTTAATTGGGTTACAGAATCAGCCCCAGCATTTT,CASSLIGLQNQPQHF
TRBV7-8,16,TRBJ2-3,-,TRBD2,TGTGCCAGCAGCTTACTAGCGGGGGCTAGCACAGATACGCAGTATTTT,CASSLLAGASTDTQYF
TRBV18,16,TRBJ1-6,-,TRBD1,TGTGCCAGCTCACCACCGCATGGACAGGGGAATTCACCCCTCCACTTT,CASSPPHGQGNSPLHF
TRBV19,17,TRBJ1-2,-,-,TGTGCCAGTAGTATCCAGGGCAGGCTGCCTTTGAACTATGGCTACACCTTC,CASSIQGRLPLNYGYTF
TRBV19,15,TRBJ1-2,once,-,TGTGCCAGTACGCGGACTGGGAGAACTATGTTCGGCTACACCTTC,CASTRTGRTMFGYTF
TRBV28,15,TRBJ2-7,-,TRBD2,TGTGCCAGCAGTTCTTCTAGCGGGAGAGTCTACGAGCAGTACTTC,CASSSSSGRVYEQYF
TRBV7-2,15,TRBJ2-7,-,TRBD2,TGTGCCAGCAGCCTCCGACTAGCGGGGAGCGCCGAGCAGTACTTC,CASSLRLAGSAEQYF
TRBV11-1,17,TRBJ2-7,-,-,TGTGCCAGCAGCAAGGTAGGCGGGTCCGGTGAGGGCGCCGAGCAGTACTTC,CASSKVGGSGEGAEQYF
TRBV18,15,TRBJ2-1,-,TRBD2,TGTGCCAGCGGCCGACTAGCGGGCGGAGACAATGAGCAGTTCTTC,CASGRLAGGDNEQFF
TRBV28,14,TRBJ2-5,-,-,TGTGCCAGCAGTTTTGCAGGGGAAGGAGAGACCCAGTACTTC,CASSFAGEGETQYF
TRBV16,15,TRBJ1-5,-,-,TGTGCCAGCAGCCAAACGTTAAGCTACAATCAGCCCCAGCATTTT,CASSQTLSYNQPQHF
TRBV28,14,TRBJ1-1,-,-,TGTGCCAGCAGTTTAAGGGGTGTGGGCTACGAAGCTTTCTTT,CASSLRGVGYEAFF
TRBV6-1,15,TRBJ1-6,-,-,TGTGCCAGCAGTCCTGACGCCGGGTCCAATTCACCCCTCCACTTT,CASSPDAGSNSPLHF
TRBV6-1,13,TRBJ1-1,-,-,TGTGCCAGCAGCGAGTGGTCGGGGACTGAAGCTTTCTTT,CASSEWSGTEAFF
TRBV11-2,14,TRBJ2-7,-,TRBD2,TGTGCCAGCAGCTTAGCGGGGGGGCCTGACGAGCAGTACTTC,CASSLAGGPDEQYF
TRBV18,13,TRBJ2-7,once,-,TGTGCCAGCTCACCACCGCCGGGCTACGAGCAGTACTTC,CASSPPPGYEQYF
TRBV9,16,TRBJ1-2,-,TRBD1,TGTGCCAGCAGCGTAGCAACAGGGGAAAGCGTCTATGGCTACACCTTC,CASSVATGESVYGYTF
TRBV30,13,TRBJ2-7,-,TRBD1,TGTGCCTGCAAACCCCGGGACAGCTACGAGCAGTACTTC,CACKPRDSYEQYF
TRBV5-1,18,TRBJ1-3,-,TRBD1,TGCGCCAGCAGCTTAGGGCCAGGGGGGCAGAGCTCTGGAAACACCATATATTTT,CASSLGPGGQSSGNTIYF
TRBV5-1,16,TRBJ1-2,-,-,TGCGCCAGCAGCTTGGTCCCTGCAGGGGTGTACTATGGCTACACCTTC,CASSLVPAGVYYGYTF
TRBV18,16,TRBJ1-1,once,-,TGTGCCAGCTCACCATTTGGGGGCGCCGGGCACACTGAAGCTTTCTTT,CASSPFGGAGHTEAFF
TRBV9,16,TRBJ2-2,-,TRBD2,TGTGCCAGCACTACCCCCGGGACTAGCTCAACCGGGGAGCTGTTTTTT,CASTTPGTSSTGELFF
TRBV5-4,16,TRBJ2-3,-,-,TGTGCCAGCAGCTTGGCCGGACTCCTAAGCACAGATACGCAGTATTTT,CASSLAGLLSTDTQYF
TRBV5-5,14,TRBJ2-5,-,-,TGTGCCAGCACCCCTGCCAGGCTCAGGGGGACCCAGTACTTC,CASTPARLRGTQYF
TRBV5-1,15,TRBJ2-5,-,TRBD1,TGCGCCAGCAGCTTGGGACAGGGGAACAAAGAGACCCAGTACTTC,CASSLGQGNKETQYF
TRBV2,15,TRBJ1-3,-,TRBD1,TGTGCCAGCAGATCGACAGGGGCTCCTGGAAACACCATATATTTT,CASRSTGAPGNTIYF
TRBV10-3,14,TRBJ1-2,-,TRBD1,TGTGCCATCAAACCGGGACAGGGAAACTATGGCTACACCTTC,CAIKPGQGNYGYTF
TRBV6-5,16,TRBJ1-3,-,-,TGTGCCAGCAGTTACTCGACAGCAAGCTATGGGAACACCATATATTTT,CASSYSTASYGNTIYF
TRBV28,14,TRBJ1-5,-,-,TGTGCCAGCAGTCCAACAGGGATGAATCAGCCCCAGCATTTT,CASSPTGMNQPQHF
TRBV6-5,15,TRBJ2-5,-,TRBD2,TGTGCCAGCAGTTACTCGGTCGGAGCGGGGGAGACCCAGTACTTC,CASSYSVGAGETQYF
TRBV30,18,TRBJ2-1,-,TRBD2,TGTGCCTGGAGTGCGACTAGCGGGAGGCCCGGACTCTACAATGAGCAGTTCTTC,CAWSATSGRPGLYNEQFF
TRBV28,18,TRBJ1-5,-,-,TGTGCCAGCAGTTCCCCCCTTGATCAGGGGAGTAGCAATCAGCCCCAGCATTTT,CASSSPLDQGSSNQPQHF
TRBV30,15,TRBJ2-3,-,-,TGTGCCTGGAGTGTACTGTCAGGAGGCGCAGATACGCAGTATTTT,CAWSVLSGGADTQYF
TRBV10-3,14,TRBJ2-1,-,-,TGTGCCATCAGTGAGTCGACAACGTTGAATGAGCAGTTCTTC,CAISESTTLNEQFF
TRBV30,12,TRBJ1-3,-,-,TGTGCCTGGAGTCCACTCGGAAACACCATATATTTT,CAWSPLGNTIYF
TRBV7-9,18,TRBJ2-3,-,TRBD2,TGTGCCAGCAGCTTGACCGGGACTAGCGGGAGAGGATCAGATACGCAGTATTTT,CASSLTGTSGRGSDTQYF
TRBV5-1,13,TRBJ2-5,-,TRBD1,TGCGCCAGCAGCTTTGGACAGGGAGGAATCCAGTACTTC,CASSFGQGGIQYF
TRBV6-5,15,TRBJ1-1,-,TRBD1,TGTGCCAGCCGGGGACAGCGCTTACTGAACACTGAAGCTTTCTTT,CASRGQRLLNTEAFF
TRBV27,14,TRBJ2-2,-,-,TGTGCCAGCAGCATAGACTTGAACACCGGGGAGCTGTTTTTT,CASSIDLNTGELFF
TRBV28,13,TRBJ1-4,-,-,TGTGCCAGCAGGGTACTAGGGAGGGAAAAACTGTTTTTT,CASRVLGREKLFF
TRBV5-6,15,TRBJ2-2,once,TRBD1,TGTGCCAGCAGCTTGGGGACAGGGGGCGTCGGGGAGCTGTTTTTT,CASSLGTGGVGELFF